Following are 3 T cell receptor beta chains from one sample sequenced in a study of radiation and T cells in renal cell carcinoma. The time point here: baseline pretreatment blood. Described treatment: 15 Gy SBRT to primary tumor, nephrectomy 4 weeks later. Only in-frame clones appear in the TCRdb table, and some are missing; sequencing was by immunoSEQ multiplex PCR. Of about 22,000 clones listed, about 80% are singletons. The sequenced sample was blood, obtained from a patient whose treatment included radiotherapy and nephrectomy. Receptor source: a man aged 60 to 69 with renal cell carcinoma.

V is TRBV5-1 and J is TRBJ2-4; TRBD2 is a possible D gene (6 bases). V lost 0 bases and J 7 bases, leaving 14 bases between the germline ends. The length of the CDR3 is 15 residues. Germline V CDR1 and CDR2: SGHRS, YFSETQ. The chain's CDR3 is CASSLAYGGSNIQYF. In DNA form, the CDR3 reads TGCGCCAGCAGCTTGGCATATGGGGGGAGCAACATTCAGTACTTC.

Here the CDR3 DNA reads TGTGCCAGCAGCGAAGGGATGGATGGAGCTTTCTTT. Protein product: CASSEGMDGAFF. The genes are TRBV27 and TRBJ1-1; no definite D call. The ends were cut back, 6 bases at V and 10 bases at J, with 15 bases in the middle. Germline V gene sequence: CDR1 MNHEY, CDR2 SMNVEV (reference sequence). The CDR3 sequence is 12 residues long.

The chain couples TRBV18 to TRBJ2-2; 8 nucleotides agree with TRBD2. The V gene's germline CDR1 is KGHSH and CDR2 LQKENI. The ends lost 3 bases at V and 1 base at J; junction bases unmatched: 7. The CDR3 consists of 17 residues. The CDR3 nucleotides read TGTGCCAGCTCACCGGGAGTAGCGGGACTGAACACCGGGGAGCTGTTTTTT. Translated: CASSPGVAGLNTGELFF.